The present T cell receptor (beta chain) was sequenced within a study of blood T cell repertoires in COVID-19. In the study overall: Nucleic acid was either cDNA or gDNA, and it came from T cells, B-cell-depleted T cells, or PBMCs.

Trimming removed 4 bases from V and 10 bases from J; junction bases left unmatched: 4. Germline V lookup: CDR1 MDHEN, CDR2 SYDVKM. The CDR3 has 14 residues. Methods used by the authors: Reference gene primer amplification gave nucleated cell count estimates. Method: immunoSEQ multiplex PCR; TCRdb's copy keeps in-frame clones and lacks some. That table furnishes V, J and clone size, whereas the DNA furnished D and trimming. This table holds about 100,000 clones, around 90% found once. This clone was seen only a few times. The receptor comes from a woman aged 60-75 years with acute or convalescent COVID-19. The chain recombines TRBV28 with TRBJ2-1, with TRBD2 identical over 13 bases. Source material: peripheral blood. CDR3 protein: CASSWTSGSREQFF. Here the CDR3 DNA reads TGTGCCAGCAGTTGGACTAGCGGGAGTAGGGAGCAGTTCTTC. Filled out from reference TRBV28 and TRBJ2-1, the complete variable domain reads DVKVTQSSRYLVKRTGEKVFLECVQDMDHENMFWYRQDPGLGLRLIYFSYDVKMKEKGDIPEGYSVSREKKERFSLILESASTNQTSMYLCASSWTSGSREQFFGPGTRLTVL.